The 8 T cell receptor beta chains below come from one sample, sequenced in a study of early T cells in non-severe SARS-CoV-2 infection. Via MiXCR, TCRdb re-called the 5' RACE reads, giving one row per CDR3 protein. The table shows approximately 81,000 distinct CDR3 sequences, with roughly 13% occurring only once. The sequenced sample was whole blood. All receptors come from an adult who was a healthcare worker with PCR-confirmed SARS-CoV-2 infection or an uninfected control (not recorded which).

The J gene is TRBJ1-4, the V gene TRBV19; unclear D gene. V lost 3 bases and J lost 0, with 5 bases in between. The CDR3 is 14 residues long. Germline CDR1 is LNHDA and CDR2 is SQIVND (reference sequence). CDR3 DNA sequence: TGTGCCAGTAGTATCGATGCAACTAATGAAAAACTGTTTTTT. Amino acids: CASSIDATNEKLFF.

The table lists this clonotype with many counts. The V call is TRBV18, the J call TRBJ1-5; a possible D gene is TRBD1 (6 bases). CDR3 length: 14 amino acids. The V gene lost 2 bases and the J gene lost 7 bases, with 12 bases spanning the gap. Germline V gives CDR1 KGHSH, CDR2 LQKENI. The CDR3 nucleotides read TGTGCCAGCTCACCAGGGCCGGGGGCCCAGCCCCAGCATTTT. This codes for CASSPGPGAQPQHF.

The CDR3 region is CASSTGSGYEQYF. DNA for the CDR3: TGTGCCAGCAGCACCGGGAGTGGTTACGAGCAGTACTTC. This chain links TRBV5-6 with TRBJ2-7, with D possibly being TRBD2 (6 bases). Germline V gives CDR1 SGHDT, CDR2 YYEEEE. The V end lost 4 bases, the J end lost 4 bases, and 12 bases lay between the germline ends. The CDR3 is 13 amino acids.

The gene calls are TRBV12-3 or TRBV12-4 and TRBJ1-2; maybe TRBD1 (6 bases). V lost 7 bases to trimming and J lost 5 bases, with 17 bases between them. This CDR3 has 14 amino acids. The CDR3: CASTLGQISYGYTF. DNA of the CDR3: TGTGCCAGCACCCTTGGACAGATTTCTTATGGCTACACCTTC.

In its sample, this clonotype was seen a few times. The DNA for the CDR3 is TGTGCCAGCAGCCTAATGGGGGCCGAGCAGTACTTC. This encodes CASSLMGAEQYF. The genes are TRBV5-6 and TRBJ2-7; maybe TRBD1 (6 bases). Germline loops: CDR1 SGHDT, CDR2 YYEEEE. The length of the CDR3 is 12 residues. The V and J ends lost 4 bases and 6 bases respectively, with 11 bases between them.

Ten or more counts support this clonotype. V is TRBV4-1 and J is TRBJ1-6; D unresolved. V was cut by 4 bases and J by 16 bases, with 11 bases left in between. Germline V gene lookup returns CDR1 MGHRA and CDR2 YSYEKL. The CDR3 totals 11 residues. In DNA, the CDR3 is TGCGCCAGCAGCCGTGGCCTAGAACTCCACTTT. It is translated as CASSRGLELHF.

This clonotype was observed at least ten times. This chain uses TRBV19 with TRBJ2-4; maybe TRBD2 (6 bases). The germline CDR1 and CDR2 sequences are LNHDA and SQIVND (reference sequence). Deletions cut 5 bases from V and 1 base from J, with 15 bases between. The CDR3 length is 16 residues. The CDR3 DNA follows: TGTGCCAGTAGTTTCGGGGACTTAAACGCCAAAAACATTCAGTACTTC. The encoded protein is CASSFGDLNAKNIQYF.

The rearrangement links TRBV29-1 to TRBJ1-2; 10 bases are shared with TRBD1. Germline V gene data show CDR1 as SQVTM and CDR2 as ANQGSEA. The V segment lost 3 bases and the J segment 3 bases; nucleotides outside the gene matches: 4. The CDR3 is 14 residues long. The DNA of the CDR3 is TGCAGCGTTGAGCGGGACAGGGGTGACTATGGCTACACCTTC. It is translated as CSVERDRGDYGYTF.